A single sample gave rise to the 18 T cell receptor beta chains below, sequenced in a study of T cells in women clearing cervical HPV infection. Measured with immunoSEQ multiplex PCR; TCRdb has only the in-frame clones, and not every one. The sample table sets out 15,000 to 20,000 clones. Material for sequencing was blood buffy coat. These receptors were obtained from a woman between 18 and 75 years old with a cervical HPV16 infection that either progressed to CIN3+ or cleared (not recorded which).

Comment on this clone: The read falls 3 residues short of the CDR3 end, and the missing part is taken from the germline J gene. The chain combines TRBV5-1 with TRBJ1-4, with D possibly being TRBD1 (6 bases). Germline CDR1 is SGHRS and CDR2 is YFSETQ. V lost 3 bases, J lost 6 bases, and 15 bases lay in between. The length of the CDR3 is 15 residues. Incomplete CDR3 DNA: TGCGCCAGCAGCTGGACCGGGACACCAGATGAAAAA. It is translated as CASSWTGTPDEK. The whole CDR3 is CASSWTGTPDEKLFF.

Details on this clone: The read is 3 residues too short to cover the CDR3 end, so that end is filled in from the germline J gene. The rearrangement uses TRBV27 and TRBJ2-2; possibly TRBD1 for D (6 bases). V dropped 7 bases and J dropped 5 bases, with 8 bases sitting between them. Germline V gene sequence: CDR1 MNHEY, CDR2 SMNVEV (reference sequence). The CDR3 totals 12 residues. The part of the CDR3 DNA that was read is TGTGCCAGCAATACAGGGACCGGGGAG. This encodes CASNTGTGE. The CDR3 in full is CASNTGTGELFF.

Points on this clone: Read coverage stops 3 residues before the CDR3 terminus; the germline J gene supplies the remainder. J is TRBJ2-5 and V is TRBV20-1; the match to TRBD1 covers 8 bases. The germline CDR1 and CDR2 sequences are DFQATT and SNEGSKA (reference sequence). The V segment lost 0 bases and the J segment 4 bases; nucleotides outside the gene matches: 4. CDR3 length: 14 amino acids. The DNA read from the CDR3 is TGCAGTGCTAGAGATGGGACAGGAGCAGAGACC. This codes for CSARDGTGAET. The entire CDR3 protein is CSARDGTGAETQYF.

This CDR3 is CASSLEGSGELFF. The part of the CDR3 DNA that was read is TGTGCCAGCAGCCTAGAGGGGTCCGGGGAG. V is TRBV7-9 and J is TRBJ2-2; either TRBD1 or TRBD2 may supply D (5 bases each). The sequence runs out 3 residues before the end of the CDR3; the remainder is reconstructed from the germline J gene. Germline CDR1 SEHNR, CDR2 FQNEAQ (reference sequence). This CDR3 is built from 13 residues. V gave up 5 bases and J gave up 6 bases, with 10 bases separating them.

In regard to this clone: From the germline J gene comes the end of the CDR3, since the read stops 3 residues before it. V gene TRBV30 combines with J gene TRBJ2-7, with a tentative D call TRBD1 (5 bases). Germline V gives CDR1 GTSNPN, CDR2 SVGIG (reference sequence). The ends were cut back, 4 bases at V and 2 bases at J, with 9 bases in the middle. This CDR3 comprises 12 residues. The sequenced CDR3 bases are TGTGCCTGGACCACAGGCACCTACGAG. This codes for CAWTTGTYE. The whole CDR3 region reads CAWTTGTYEQYF.

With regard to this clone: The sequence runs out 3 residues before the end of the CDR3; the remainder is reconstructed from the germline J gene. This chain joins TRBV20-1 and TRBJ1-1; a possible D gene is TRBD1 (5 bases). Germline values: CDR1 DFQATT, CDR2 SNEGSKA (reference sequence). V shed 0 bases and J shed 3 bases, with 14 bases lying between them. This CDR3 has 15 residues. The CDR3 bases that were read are TGCAGTGCTAGAGATAGACAGCTGTTATACACTGAA. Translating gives CSARDRQLLYTE. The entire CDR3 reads CSARDRQLLYTEAFF.

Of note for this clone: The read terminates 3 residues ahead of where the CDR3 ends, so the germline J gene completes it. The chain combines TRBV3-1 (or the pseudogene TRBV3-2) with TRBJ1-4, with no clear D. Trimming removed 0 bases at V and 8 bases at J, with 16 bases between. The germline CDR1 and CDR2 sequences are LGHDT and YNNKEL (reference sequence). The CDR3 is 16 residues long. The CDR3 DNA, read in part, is TGTGCCAGCAGCCAAGATGGAGCAGGTGTTAGGGAAAAA. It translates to CASSQDGAGVREK. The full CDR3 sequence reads CASSQDGAGVREKLFF.

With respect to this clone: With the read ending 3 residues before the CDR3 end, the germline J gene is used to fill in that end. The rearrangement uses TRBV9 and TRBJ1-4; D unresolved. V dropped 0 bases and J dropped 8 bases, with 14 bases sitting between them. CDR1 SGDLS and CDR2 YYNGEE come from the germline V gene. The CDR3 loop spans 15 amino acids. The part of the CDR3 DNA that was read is TGTGCCAGCAGCGTAGCCCCGGGGAATGAGGAAAAA. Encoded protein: CASSVAPGNEEK. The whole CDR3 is CASSVAPGNEEKLFF.

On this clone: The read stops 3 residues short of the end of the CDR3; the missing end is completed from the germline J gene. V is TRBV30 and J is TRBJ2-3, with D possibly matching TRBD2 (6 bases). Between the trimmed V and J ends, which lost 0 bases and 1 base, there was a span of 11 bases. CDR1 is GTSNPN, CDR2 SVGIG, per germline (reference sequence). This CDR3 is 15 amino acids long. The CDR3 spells CAWSVVASGTDTQYF. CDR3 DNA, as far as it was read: TGTGCCTGGAGTGTTGTGGCTAGCGGCACAGATACG.

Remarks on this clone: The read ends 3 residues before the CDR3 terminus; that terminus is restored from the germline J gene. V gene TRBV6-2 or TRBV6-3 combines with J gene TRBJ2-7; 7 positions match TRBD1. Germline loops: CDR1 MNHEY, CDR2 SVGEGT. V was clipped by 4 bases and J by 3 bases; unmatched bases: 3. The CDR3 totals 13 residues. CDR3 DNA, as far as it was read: TGTGCCAGCAGTTTAGGGACAGTCTACGAG. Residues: CASSLGTVYE. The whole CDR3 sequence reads CASSLGTVYEQYF.

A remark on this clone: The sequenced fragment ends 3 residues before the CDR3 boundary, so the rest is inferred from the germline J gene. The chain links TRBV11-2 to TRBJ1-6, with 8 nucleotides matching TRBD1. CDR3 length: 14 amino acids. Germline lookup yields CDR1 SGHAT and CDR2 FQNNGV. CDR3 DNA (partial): TGTGCCAGCACACAGGACAGGGCATACACGCCC. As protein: CASTQDRAYTP. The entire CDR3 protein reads CASTQDRAYTPLHF.

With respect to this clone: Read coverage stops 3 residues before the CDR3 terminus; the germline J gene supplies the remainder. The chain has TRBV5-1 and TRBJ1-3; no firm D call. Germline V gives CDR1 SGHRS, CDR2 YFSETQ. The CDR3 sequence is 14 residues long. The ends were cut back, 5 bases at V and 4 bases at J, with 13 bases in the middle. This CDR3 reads CASSGGVAGNTIYF. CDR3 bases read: TGCGCCAGCAGTGGCGGGGTTGCCGGAAACACC.

The CDR3 region is CASSEWAGIGNYGYTF. Incomplete CDR3 DNA: TGTGCCAGCAGTGAGTGGGCAGGGATAGGTAACTATGGC. The rearrangement uses TRBV6-1 and TRBJ1-2, with D tentatively TRBD1 (5 bases). The CDR3 extends 3 residues past the end of the read, so its final part is completed from the germline J gene. V was clipped by 3 bases and J by 1 base, with 15 bases between them. Germline V gives CDR1 MNHNS, CDR2 SASEGT. The CDR3 is made up of 16 amino acids.

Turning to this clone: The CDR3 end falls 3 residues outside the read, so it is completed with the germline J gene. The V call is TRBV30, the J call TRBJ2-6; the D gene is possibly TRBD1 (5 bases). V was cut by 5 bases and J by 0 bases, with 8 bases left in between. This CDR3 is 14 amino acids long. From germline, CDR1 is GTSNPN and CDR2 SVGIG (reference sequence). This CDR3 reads CAWEQDSGANVLTF. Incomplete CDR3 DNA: TGTGCCTGGGAACAGGACTCTGGGGCCAACGTC.

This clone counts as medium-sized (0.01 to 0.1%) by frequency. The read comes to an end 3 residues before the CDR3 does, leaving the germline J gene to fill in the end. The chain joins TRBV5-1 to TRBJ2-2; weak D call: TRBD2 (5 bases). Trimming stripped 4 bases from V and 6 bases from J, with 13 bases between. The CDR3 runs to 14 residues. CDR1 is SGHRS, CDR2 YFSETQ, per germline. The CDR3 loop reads CASSPQAGAGELFF. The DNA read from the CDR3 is TGCGCCAGCAGCCCCCAGGCGGGCGCCGGGGAG.

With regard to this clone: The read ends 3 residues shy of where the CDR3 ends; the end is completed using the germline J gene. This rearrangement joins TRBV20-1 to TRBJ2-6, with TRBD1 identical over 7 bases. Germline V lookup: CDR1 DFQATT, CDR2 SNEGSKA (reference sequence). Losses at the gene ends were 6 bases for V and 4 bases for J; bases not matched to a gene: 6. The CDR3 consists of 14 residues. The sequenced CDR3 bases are TGCAGTGCCCGACAGGGCTCCGGGGCCAACGTC. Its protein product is CSARQGSGANV. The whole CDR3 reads CSARQGSGANVLTF.

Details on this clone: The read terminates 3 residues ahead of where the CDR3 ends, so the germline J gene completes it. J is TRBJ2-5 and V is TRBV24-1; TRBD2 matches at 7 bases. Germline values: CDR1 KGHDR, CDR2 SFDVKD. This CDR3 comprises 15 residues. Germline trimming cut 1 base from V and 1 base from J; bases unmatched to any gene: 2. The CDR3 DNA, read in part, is TGTGCCACCAGTGATTTTAAGCGGGGCCAAGAGACC. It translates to CATSDFKRGQET. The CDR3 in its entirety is CATSDFKRGQETQYF.

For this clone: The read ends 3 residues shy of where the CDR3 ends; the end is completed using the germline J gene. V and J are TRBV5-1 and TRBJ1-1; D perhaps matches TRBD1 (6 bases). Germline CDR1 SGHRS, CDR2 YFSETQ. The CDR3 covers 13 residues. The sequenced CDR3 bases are TGCGCCAGCAGCTTGAACCCCGGACAGGAA. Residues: CASSLNPGQE. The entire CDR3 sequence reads CASSLNPGQEAFF.